This T cell receptor beta chain comes out of a study of CD8+ T cells in alopecia areata. Study at large: For the treated group, dosing was oral tofacitinib at 5 to 10 mg twice daily. Whole-study findings and limits: Whereas mice showed it more clearly, TCR sharing across patients was murkier, possibly because of HLA.

The authors extracted RNA and reverse transcribed it into cDNA as the sequencing template. Assay used: immunoSEQ multiplex PCR; TCRdb lists only in-frame clones, some missing. The repertoire holds approximately 57,000 clones, with approximately 96% as singletons. Samples from alopecia areata patients were lesional scalp punch biopsies and peripheral blood. Sorted out of PBMCs were CD4+ T cells and CD8+ T cells. The CDR3 is 14 residues long. CDR1 is SGHVS and CDR2 is FQNEAQ in the germline V gene. Trimming left V 5 bases short and J 4 bases short, with 14 bases between. Concerning this clone itself: The target antigen is unknown.

The V call is TRBV7-8, the J call TRBJ1-1; a possible D gene is TRBD1 (6 bases). The sequence derives from a human donor with alopecia areata. The source material was CD8+ T cells sorted from blood, sampled at week 0. The CDR3 loop is CASSPVEGGTEAFF. The CDR3 region has the DNA TGTGCCAGCAGCCCCGTAGAAGGGGGCACTGAAGCTTTCTTT.